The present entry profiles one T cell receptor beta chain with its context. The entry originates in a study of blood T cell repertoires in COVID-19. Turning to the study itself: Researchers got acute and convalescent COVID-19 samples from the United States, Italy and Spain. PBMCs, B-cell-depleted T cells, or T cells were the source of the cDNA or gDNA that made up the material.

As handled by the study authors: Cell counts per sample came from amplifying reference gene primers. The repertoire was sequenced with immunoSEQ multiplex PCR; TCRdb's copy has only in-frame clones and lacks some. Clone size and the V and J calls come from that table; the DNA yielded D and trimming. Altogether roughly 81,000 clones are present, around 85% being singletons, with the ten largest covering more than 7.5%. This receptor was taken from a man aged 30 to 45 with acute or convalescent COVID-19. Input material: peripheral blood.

The CDR3 nucleotides are TGTGCCAGCATCGGTTGGGCGGGGGCAAACACCGGGGAGCTGTTTTTT. Its protein product is CASIGWAGANTGELFF. J is TRBJ2-2 and V is TRBV3-1 (or the pseudogene TRBV3-2); the D gene is possibly TRBD2 (7 bases). This CDR3 comprises 16 residues. The germline V gene encodes CDR1 LGHDT and CDR2 YNNKEL (reference sequence). Trimming removed 7 bases from V and 2 bases from J, with 17 bases in between.